This is a list of T cell receptor beta chains from one sample in a study of control samples from healthy donors and cancer patients. Using immunoSEQ multiplex PCR, the repertoire was profiled, and TCRdb retains in-frame clones only, with some absent. The table records about 86,000 clones, around 90% of them present only once. Sequencing input: PBMCs. The source is a woman between 50 and 59 years old with colorectal cancer. The CDR3 runs from the conserved cysteine through the conserved F or W. Each record gives: CDR3 DNA, CDR3 protein, clone size, V gene, J gene, D gene. The D gene is left open where the match is weak. Clone size is not always given. Where it is, it says once, few, many or a class for expanded clones.

CDR3 DNA: TGTGCCAGCAGCTTGGCCGGCAATGAGCAGTTCTTC; CDR3 protein: CASSLAGNEQFF; clone size: -; V gene: TRBV5-5; J gene: TRBJ2-1; D gene: -
CDR3 DNA: TGCGCCAGCAGCCGAGGACTAGCGGGGGGGTCGCGATACAATGAGCAGTTCTTC; CDR3 protein: CASSRGLAGGSRYNEQFF; clone size: -; V gene: TRBV4-1; J gene: TRBJ2-1; D gene: TRBD2
CDR3 DNA: TGTGCCAGCTCACCCTACCAAGAGACCCAGTACTTC; CDR3 protein: CASSPYQETQYF; clone size: -; V gene: TRBV18; J gene: TRBJ2-5; D gene: -
CDR3 DNA: TGCGCCAGCAGCCAGGATGTCACAGTCTCCTACAATGAGCAGTTCTTC; CDR3 protein: CASSQDVTVSYNEQFF; clone size: -; V gene: TRBV4-3; J gene: TRBJ2-1; D gene: -
CDR3 DNA: TGTGCCAGTAGGCAGCCAGTAACCACAGCTGAAGCTTTCTTT; CDR3 protein: CASRQPVTTAEAFF; clone size: -; V gene: TRBV19; J gene: TRBJ1-1; D gene: -
CDR3 DNA: TGTGCCAGCAGCTCCCCAGTGGGGTGGGAGACCCAGTACTTC; CDR3 protein: CASSSPVGWETQYF; clone size: -; V gene: TRBV7-6; J gene: TRBJ2-5; D gene: -
CDR3 DNA: TGTGCCTGCCAACGAACAGGGAGCTATGGCTACACCTTC; CDR3 protein: CACQRTGSYGYTF; clone size: -; V gene: TRBV30; J gene: TRBJ1-2; D gene: -
CDR3 DNA: TGTGCCAGCAGTGAGGTTTATTCACCCCTCCACTTT; CDR3 protein: CASSEVYSPLHF; clone size: -; V gene: TRBV2; J gene: TRBJ1-6; D gene: -
CDR3 DNA: TGCGCCAGCAGTTCCGGGACCACGACAACTAATGAAAAACTGTTTTTT; CDR3 protein: CASSSGTTTTNEKLFF; clone size: -; V gene: TRBV5-1; J gene: TRBJ1-4; D gene: -
CDR3 DNA: TGTGCCAGCAGCAGGGATTCCAATCAGCCCCAGCATTTT; CDR3 protein: CASSRDSNQPQHF; clone size: once; V gene: TRBV7-2; J gene: TRBJ1-5; D gene: -
CDR3 DNA: TGTGCCAGCAGCCCTACTAGCGGCTCCTACAATGAGCAGTTCTTC; CDR3 protein: CASSPTSGSYNEQFF; clone size: -; V gene: TRBV7-2; J gene: TRBJ2-1; D gene: TRBD2
CDR3 DNA: TGTGCCAGCTCCTGGACAGGGGAGAGGGCTAATGAAAAACTGTTTTTT; CDR3 protein: CASSWTGERANEKLFF; clone size: -; V gene: TRBV18; J gene: TRBJ1-4; D gene: TRBD1
CDR3 DNA: TGTGCCAGCAGCCGAGAGGGTTGGGATACGCAGTATTTT; CDR3 protein: CASSREGWDTQYF; clone size: -; V gene: TRBV7-3; J gene: TRBJ2-3; D gene: -
CDR3 DNA: TGTGCCATCAGTGCCCCGGGGACAGGCCCTGGAAACACCATATATTTT; CDR3 protein: CAISAPGTGPGNTIYF; clone size: -; V gene: TRBV10-3; J gene: TRBJ1-3; D gene: TRBD1
CDR3 DNA: TGTGCCAGCAGCTCCGCCCCCATCTTCGATGGAAACACCATATATTTT; CDR3 protein: CASSSAPIFDGNTIYF; clone size: -; V gene: TRBV7-2; J gene: TRBJ1-3; D gene: -
CDR3 DNA: TGTGCCAGCAGCCAAGACAGTAGCTCTGGGGCCAACGTCCTGACTTTC; CDR3 protein: CASSQDSSSGANVLTF; clone size: -; V gene: TRBV3-1/TRBV3-2; J gene: TRBJ2-6; D gene: -
CDR3 DNA: TGTGCCATCGGATCGGGACAGGGCAATCAGCCCCAGCATTTT; CDR3 protein: CAIGSGQGNQPQHF; clone size: few; V gene: TRBV10-3; J gene: TRBJ1-5; D gene: TRBD1
CDR3 DNA: TGTGCCAGCGCTTTACGACAGGGTAGCACAGATACGCAGTATTTT; CDR3 protein: CASALRQGSTDTQYF; clone size: -; V gene: TRBV11-3; J gene: TRBJ2-3; D gene: TRBD1